Each of the 9 T cell receptor beta chains below was sequenced from the same sample in a study of blood T cell repertoires in COVID-19 (dated by TCRdb to 2018 to 2020). Receptor amplification or capture employed the immunoSEQ multiplex PCR assay. The immuneACCESS repertoire file appears here via TCRdb, limited to in-frame rearrangements. These files lack a portion of the clones; in checked studies, under half of the deficit traces to unresolved V genes, and the cause of the others is not known. Within this sample are approximately 20,000 clones, with 85% of them counted one time only. 60% to 65% of the sample rests with the top ten. Sequencing used peripheral blood. These receptors were obtained from an elderly man with acute or convalescent COVID-19.

This chain joins TRBV3-1 (or the pseudogene TRBV3-2) and TRBJ2-5; TRBD2 matches 14 bases. V dropped 4 bases and J dropped 5; count of bases not matched to a gene: 9. Germline CDR1 reads LGHDT; CDR2 reads YNNKEL (reference sequence). The CDR3 runs to 17 residues. The DNA for the CDR3 is TGTGCCAGCAGCCCGGAGAGGACTAGCGGGGGGTTCGAGACCCAGTACTTC. Amino acids: CASSPERTSGGFETQYF.

The V gene is TRBV6-5, the J gene TRBJ1-1; weak D call: TRBD1 (6 bases). CDR1 is MNHEY, CDR2 SVGAGI, per germline. The CDR3 sequence is 13 residues long. V was clipped by 6 bases and J by 7 bases, with 15 bases between them. In nucleotides, the CDR3 is TGTGCCAGCAGAGGACGGGGGGCCCTTGAAGCTTTCTTT. It specifies CASRGRGALEAFF.

The V gene is TRBV6-6, the J gene TRBJ1-1; D not certain. The germline gives CDR1 MNHNY, CDR2 SVGAGI (reference sequence). V lost 0 bases and J 1 base, leaving 3 bases between the germline ends. The CDR3 is made up of 13 amino acids. CDR3 loop: CASSYSANTEAFF. The CDR3 coding sequence is TGTGCCAGCAGTTACTCGGCGAACACTGAAGCTTTCTTT.

This sequence joins TRBV19 and TRBJ1-2, with a possible D match to TRBD1 (6 bases). Trimming pared 4 bases from V and 4 bases from J, leaving 25 bases between. Germline V lookup: CDR1 LNHDA, CDR2 SQIVND (reference sequence). The CDR3 length is 18 residues. DNA of the CDR3: TGTGCCAGTAGTACCGACCCAGACAGGAAAGAAGATTCCTATGGCTACACCTTC. As protein: CASSTDPDRKEDSYGYTF.

This clone was picked up one time. The chain joins TRBV29-1 to TRBJ1-2, with 9 bases fitting TRBD1. Germline V gives CDR1 SQVTM, CDR2 ANQGSEA. The J segment lost 4 bases and the V segment lost 0 bases, leaving 21 bases of the junction unmatched. CDR3 length: 20 amino acids. The CDR3 nucleotides are TGCAGCGTTGAAGATCGCAAAAGTTCCGGGACAGGGATGTTTCTCTATGGCTACACCTTC. Its translation is CSVEDRKSSGTGMFLYGYTF.

This chain links TRBV5-1 with TRBJ1-4; 10 nucleotides align to TRBD1. The CDR3 runs to 14 residues. After removal of 4 bases from V and 6 bases from J, the junction contained 3 bases not matched to a gene. Germline V gives CDR1 SGHRS, CDR2 YFSETQ. In DNA, the CDR3 is TGCGCCAGCAGCCTGGGGACAGGGGATGAAAAACTGTTTTTT. Residues: CASSLGTGDEKLFF.

The rearrangement links TRBV24-1 to TRBJ1-5; 9 bases align to TRBD1. CDR3 size: 15 residues. Trimming took 3 bases from V and 6 from J; bases not matched to a gene: 5. The V gene's germline CDR1 is KGHDR and CDR2 SFDVKD. CDR3 region: CATSDNRGLGQPQHF. The DNA of the CDR3 is TGTGCCACCAGTGATAACAGGGGGCTTGGTCAGCCCCAGCATTTT.

The chain uses TRBV2 and TRBJ1-5; unclear D gene. Germline CDR1 reads SNHLY; CDR2 reads FYNNEI. V lost 3 bases and J lost 7, with 13 bases in between. The CDR3 runs to 14 residues. As DNA, the CDR3 is TGTGCCAGCAGTGACGAAGGACGGGGACAGCCCCAGCATTTT. Protein: CASSDEGRGQPQHF.

This sequence joins TRBV28 and TRBJ1-2, with 7 bases lining up with TRBD1. The J segment lost 8 bases and the V segment lost 6 bases, leaving 12 bases of the junction unmatched. The germline CDR1 and CDR2 sequences are MDHEN and SYDVKM. The CDR3 consists of 14 residues. The chain's CDR3 is CASRDRRQGLGYTF. The DNA for the CDR3 is TGTGCCAGCAGAGATAGGAGACAGGGCTTGGGCTACACCTTC.